This T cell receptor (beta chain) is drawn from a study of cytomegalovirus exposure and HLA in healthy donors. This CDR3 region has 13 residues. The V and J ends lost 0 bases and 3 bases respectively, with 6 bases between them. Germline V CDR1 and CDR2: SGDLS, YYNGEE. Study-level findings and limits: TRBV6-2, TRBV6-3 and some other V segments were unresolvable in 87-base-pair reads. Sequence variants that were highly shared formed a cluster that was likely a sequencing artifact.

The study ran its PCR with 60 Vbeta and 13 Jbeta primers. The data were produced by immunoSEQ multiplex PCR, yet TCRdb's version contains in-frame clones alone and is incomplete. The table has fewer than 110,000 clones, around 85% seen once; the top ten hold around 2.4%. Comment on this clone: Its target is not known.

Sequenced: PBMCs. The chain employs TRBV9 and TRBJ2-5; no clear D gene. This sequence was found in a man aged 25 to 40 in good health and CMV-seronegative. CDR3 coding DNA: TGTGCCAGCAGCGTAGGGTCAGAAGAGACCCAGTACTTC. Encoded protein: CASSVGSEETQYF.